Shown below are 14 T cell receptor beta chains from a single sample sequenced in a study of shared T cell receptors in the human thymus (dated by TCRdb to 2020 to 2022). Receptors were amplified or captured by the immunoSEQ multiplex PCR assay. TCRdb limited this immuneACCESS table to in-frame rearrangements with V and J called. A share of clones is missing; checked studies link under half to unresolved V genes, and the rest is unexplained. The sample table lists some 760,000 clones, over 75% of them with a count of one. The top ten clones comprise over 0.008% of the sample. The same specimen was also included in a second study, on human thymus T cells.

The material sequenced was thymocytes. Every receptor here comes from a girl under two years old with a congenital heart defect. Donor details come from another sample of the same person, matched by shared clones.

The gene calls are TRBV7-8 and TRBJ1-1; no clear D gene. The CDR3 is made up of 16 amino acids. Germline CDR1 is SGHVS and CDR2 is FQNEAQ. V lost 5 bases, J lost 4 bases, and 20 bases lay in between. This chain's CDR3 is CASSLRPPGKGTEAFF. CDR3 coding DNA: TGTGCCAGCAGCCTCCGTCCCCCCGGGAAGGGCACTGAAGCTTTCTTT.

The rearrangement uses TRBV27 and TRBJ1-6; 9 bases align to TRBD1. The germline V gene encodes CDR1 MNHEY and CDR2 SMNVEV (reference sequence). This CDR3 is built from 18 residues. With V trimmed by 2 bases and J by 4 bases, 9 bases remained unmatched. This CDR3 reads CASSLMGDREVYNSPLHF. The CDR3 DNA reads as TGTGCCAGCAGTTTAATGGGGGACAGGGAGGTGTATAATTCACCCCTCCACTTT.

The chain carries TRBV7-2 and TRBJ2-2; D perhaps matches TRBD2 (6 bases). Germline CDR1 is SGHTA and CDR2 is FQGNSA. The CDR3 is 17 amino acids. Trimming removed 0 bases at V and 1 base at J, with 12 bases between. This CDR3 reads CASSLAGGLLNTGELFF. For the CDR3, the DNA is TGTGCCAGCAGCTTAGCGGGGGGTCTCTTGAACACCGGGGAGCTGTTTTTT.

The chain is built from TRBV6-5 and TRBJ2-4; 9 bases are shared with TRBD2. The V gene end was trimmed by 2 bases and the J gene end by 6 bases; junction bases not matched to a gene: 2. The CDR3 is 14 residues long. Germline V gene lookup returns CDR1 MNHEY and CDR2 SVGAGI. This CDR3 reads CASSYKGLANIQYF. The CDR3 coding sequence is TGTGCCAGCAGTTACAAGGGACTAGCAAACATTCAGTACTTC.

The rearrangement links TRBV5-8 to TRBJ1-5; a possible D gene is TRBD1 (6 bases). The V end was cut by 4 bases, the J end by 14 bases, with 19 bases between. CDR3 length: 13 amino acids. CDR1 SGHTS and CDR2 YDEGEE come from the germline V gene. CDR3 residues: CASSPTGWGSKHF. Here the CDR3 DNA reads TGTGCCAGCAGCCCCACAGGGTGGGGGTCGAAGCATTTT. The whole variable domain, filled in from reference TRBV5-8 and TRBJ1-5, reads EAGVTQSPTHLIKTRGQQATLRCSPISGHTSVYWYQQALGLGLQFLLWYDEGEERNRGNFPPRFSGRQFPNYSSELNVNALELEDSALYLCASSPTGWGSKHFGDGTRLSIL.

This chain connects TRBV18 to TRBJ1-6; 8 bases line up with TRBD1. Looked up from germline, CDR1 is KGHSH and CDR2 is LQKENI. The CDR3 is 17 amino acids. With 4 bases clipped from V and 10 bases from J, the junction kept 15 bases outside the gene matches. The DNA for the CDR3 is TGTGCCAGCTCACGGGTTTACGGGGACAGGCGGGCCTCACCCCTCCACTTT. Translating gives CASSRVYGDRRASPLHF.

This chain connects TRBV5-1 to TRBJ2-1; D is possibly TRBD2 (5 bases). CDR1 is SGHRS, CDR2 YFSETQ, per germline. The CDR3 runs 16 residues. V lost 0 bases and J 9 bases, leaving 19 bases between the germline ends. The CDR3: CASSLVPPLLVFEQFF. DNA of the CDR3: TGCGCCAGCAGCTTGGTGCCGCCTCTACTAGTATTTGAGCAGTTCTTC.

The V call is TRBV4-2, the J call TRBJ1-1; D uncertain. The V gene lost 7 bases and the J gene lost 0 bases, with 18 bases spanning the gap. From germline, CDR1 is LGHNA and CDR2 YNFKEQ. The length of the CDR3 is 16 residues. CDR3 nucleotide sequence: TGTGCCAGCACCCCAGAGACCCAGGATATGAACACTGAAGCTTTCTTT. Protein sequence: CASTPETQDMNTEAFF.

J is TRBJ1-5 and V is TRBV2, with a possible D match to TRBD1 (5 bases). CDR3 length: 23 amino acids. The V gene lost 6 bases and the J gene lost 0 bases, with 36 bases spanning the gap. Germline CDR1 is SNHLY and CDR2 is FYNNEI. CDR3 nucleotides: TGTGCCAGCAGGCCCCCCTCCAGACGACACCACAAGACAGATCCTTATAGCAATCAGCCCCAGCATTTT. Its translation: CASRPPSRRHHKTDPYSNQPQHF.

The chain has TRBV5-6 and TRBJ2-7, with 7 positions matching TRBD1. With V trimmed by 4 bases and J by 1 base, 14 bases remained unmatched. This CDR3 comprises 17 residues. From germline, CDR1 is SGHDT and CDR2 YYEEEE. The DNA for the CDR3 is TGTGCCAGCAGCCTACCACTACAGGGGCTGTGGTCCTACGAGCAGTACTTC. It codes for CASSLPLQGLWSYEQYF.

This chain connects TRBV5-1 to TRBJ2-7; D is unresolved. This CDR3 is built from 11 residues. Germline lookup yields CDR1 SGHRS and CDR2 YFSETQ. Trimming took 1 base from V and 3 from J, leaving 2 bases between them. Here the CDR3 DNA reads TGCGCCAGCAGCTTGTACTACGAGCAGTACTTC. It encodes CASSLYYEQYF.

CDR3 sequence reads: CAAERTSRGYEQYF. In DNA, the CDR3 is TGTGCCGCCGAGCGTACATCACGGGGCTACGAGCAGTACTTC. V gene TRBV2 combines with J gene TRBJ2-7; D might be TRBD2 (5 bases). The V gene lost 11 bases and the J gene lost 3 bases, with 20 bases spanning the gap. The CDR3 has 14 amino acids. In germline, CDR1 is SNHLY, CDR2 FYNNEI.

The chain links TRBV9 to TRBJ1-1; D is unresolved. The CDR3 spans 13 residues. V shed 0 bases and J shed 4 bases, with 7 bases lying between them. Germline CDR1 is SGDLS and CDR2 is YYNGEE. The CDR3 region is CASSVDTGTEAFF. The CDR3, as DNA: TGTGCCAGCAGCGTAGACACGGGCACTGAAGCTTTCTTT.

The chain uses TRBV5-6 and TRBJ2-7; 7 bases line up with TRBD1. V shed 9 bases and J 4 bases; nucleotides not matched to a gene: 10. The germline V gene has CDR1 SGHDT and CDR2 YYEEEE. The CDR3 totals 13 residues. This chain's CDR3 is CATTRGGSYEQYF. The CDR3 DNA sequence: TGTGCCACAACCAGAGGGGGCTCATACGAGCAGTACTTC.